This TCR beta chain emerged from a study of blood T cells in healthy people across ages. Overall study results and limits: TCR beta diversity was tightly associated with the proportion of naive T cells.

This CDR3 comprises 14 residues. Germline-derived CDR1 and CDR2 are SEHNR and FQNEAQ (reference sequence). V lost 5 bases and J lost 5, with 15 bases in between. This clonotype showed up many times. No antigen is known for it. It was with a sample-barcoded 5' primer and a J-beta primer mix that a second PCR of roughly 7 to 12 cycles was run. TCRdb itself ran the 5' RACE reads through MiXCR, one entry per CDR3 protein. The table has about 700,000 distinct CDR3 sequences, about a third seen once. V is TRBV7-9 and J is TRBJ2-5; D possibly corresponds to TRBD2 (6 bases). This clonotype was sampled from a woman at least 80 years old in good health. Sequenced: blood. CDR3 in DNA: TGTGCCAGCAGCCGCCTCGGGACTGTGGAGACCCAGTACTTC. Translation gives CASSRLGTVETQYF. Using reference TRBV7-9 and TRBJ2-5 for the parts outside the CDR3, the full variable domain is DTGVSQNPRHKITKRGQNVTFRCDPISEHNRLYWYRQTLGQGPEFLTYFQNEAQLEKSRLLSDRFSAERPKGSFSTLEIQRTEQGDSAMYLCASSRLGTVETQYFGPGTRLLVL.